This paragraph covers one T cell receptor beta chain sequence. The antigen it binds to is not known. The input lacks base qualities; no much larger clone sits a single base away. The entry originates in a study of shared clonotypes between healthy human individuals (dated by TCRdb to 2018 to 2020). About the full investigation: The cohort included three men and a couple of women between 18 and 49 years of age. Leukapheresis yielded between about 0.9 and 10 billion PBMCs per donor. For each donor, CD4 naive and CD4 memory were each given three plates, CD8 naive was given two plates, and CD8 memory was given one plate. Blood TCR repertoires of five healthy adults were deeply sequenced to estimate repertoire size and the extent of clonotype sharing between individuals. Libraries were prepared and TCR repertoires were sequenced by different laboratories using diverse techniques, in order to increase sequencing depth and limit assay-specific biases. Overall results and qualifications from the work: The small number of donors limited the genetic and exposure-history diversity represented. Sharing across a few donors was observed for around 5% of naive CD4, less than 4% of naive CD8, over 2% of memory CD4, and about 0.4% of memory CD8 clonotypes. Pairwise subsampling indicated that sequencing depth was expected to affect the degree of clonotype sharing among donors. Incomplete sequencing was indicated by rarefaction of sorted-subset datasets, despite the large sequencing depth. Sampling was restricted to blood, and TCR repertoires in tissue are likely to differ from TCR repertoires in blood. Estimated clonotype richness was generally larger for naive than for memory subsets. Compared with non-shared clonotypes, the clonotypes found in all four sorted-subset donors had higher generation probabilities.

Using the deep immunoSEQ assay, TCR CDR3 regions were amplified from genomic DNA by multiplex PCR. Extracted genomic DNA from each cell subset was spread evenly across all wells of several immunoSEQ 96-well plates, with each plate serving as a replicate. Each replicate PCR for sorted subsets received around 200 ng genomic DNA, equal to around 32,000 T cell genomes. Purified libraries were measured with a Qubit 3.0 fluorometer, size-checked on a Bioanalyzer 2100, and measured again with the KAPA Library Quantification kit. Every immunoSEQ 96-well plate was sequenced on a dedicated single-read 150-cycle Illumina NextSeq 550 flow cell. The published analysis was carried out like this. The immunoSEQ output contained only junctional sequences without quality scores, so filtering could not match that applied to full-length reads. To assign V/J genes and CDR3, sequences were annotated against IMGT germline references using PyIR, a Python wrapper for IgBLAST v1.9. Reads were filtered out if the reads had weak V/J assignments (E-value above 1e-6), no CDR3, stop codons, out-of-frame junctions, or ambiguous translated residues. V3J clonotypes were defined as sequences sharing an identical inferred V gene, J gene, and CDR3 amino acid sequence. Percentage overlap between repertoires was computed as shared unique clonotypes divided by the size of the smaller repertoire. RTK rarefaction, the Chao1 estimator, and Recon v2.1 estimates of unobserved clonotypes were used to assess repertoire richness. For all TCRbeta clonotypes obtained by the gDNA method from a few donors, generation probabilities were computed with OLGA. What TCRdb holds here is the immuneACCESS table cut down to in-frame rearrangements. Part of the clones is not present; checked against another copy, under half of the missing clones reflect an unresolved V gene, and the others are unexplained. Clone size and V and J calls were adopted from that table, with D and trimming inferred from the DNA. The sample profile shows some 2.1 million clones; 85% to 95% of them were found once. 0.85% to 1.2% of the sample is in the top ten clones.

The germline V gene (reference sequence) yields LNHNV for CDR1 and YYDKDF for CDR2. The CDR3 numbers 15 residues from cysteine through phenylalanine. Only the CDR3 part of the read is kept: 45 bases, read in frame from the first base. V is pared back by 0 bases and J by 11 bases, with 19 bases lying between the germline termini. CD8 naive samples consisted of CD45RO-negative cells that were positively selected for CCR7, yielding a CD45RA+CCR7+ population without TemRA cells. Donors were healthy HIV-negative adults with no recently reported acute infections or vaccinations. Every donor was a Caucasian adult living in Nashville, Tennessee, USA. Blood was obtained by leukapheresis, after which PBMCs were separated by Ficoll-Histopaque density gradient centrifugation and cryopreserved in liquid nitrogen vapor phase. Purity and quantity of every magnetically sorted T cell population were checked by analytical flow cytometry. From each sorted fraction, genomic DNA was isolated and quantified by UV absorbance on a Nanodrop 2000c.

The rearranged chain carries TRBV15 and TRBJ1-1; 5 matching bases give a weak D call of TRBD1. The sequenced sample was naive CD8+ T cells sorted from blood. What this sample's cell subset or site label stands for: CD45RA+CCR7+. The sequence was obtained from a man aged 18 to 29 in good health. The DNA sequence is TGTGCCACCAGCAGAGATCTAGGAAACAGGATAGGGGCTTTCTTT. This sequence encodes CATSRDLGNRIGAFF.